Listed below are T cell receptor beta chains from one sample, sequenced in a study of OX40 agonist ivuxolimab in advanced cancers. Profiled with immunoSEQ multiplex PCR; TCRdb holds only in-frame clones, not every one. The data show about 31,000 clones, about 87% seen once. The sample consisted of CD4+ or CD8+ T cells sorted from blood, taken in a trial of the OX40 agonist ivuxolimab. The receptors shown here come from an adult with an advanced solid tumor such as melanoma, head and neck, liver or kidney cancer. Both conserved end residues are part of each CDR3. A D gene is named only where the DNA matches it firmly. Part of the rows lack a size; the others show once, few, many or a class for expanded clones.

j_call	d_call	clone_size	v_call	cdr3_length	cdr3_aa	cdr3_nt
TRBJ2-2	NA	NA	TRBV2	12	CASSEGWGELFF	TGTGCCAGCAGTGAAGGGTGGGGGGAGCTGTTTTTT
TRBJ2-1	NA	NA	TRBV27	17	CASSLSRGGSSYNEQFF	TGTGCCAGCAGTTTATCCCGCGGAGGGAGCTCCTACAATGAGCAGTTCTTC
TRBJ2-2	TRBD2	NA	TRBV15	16	CATSRKDGLGTGELFF	TGTGCCACCAGCAGAAAGGACGGACTAGGCACCGGGGAGCTGTTTTTT
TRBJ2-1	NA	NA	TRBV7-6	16	CASSGDWTSSYNEQFF	TGTGCCAGCAGCGGGGACTGGACCAGCTCCTACAATGAGCAGTTCTTC
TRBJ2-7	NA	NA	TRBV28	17	CASSLMGGAPGGYEQYF	TGTGCCAGCAGTCTAATGGGGGGGGCCCCCGGAGGATACGAGCAGTACTTC
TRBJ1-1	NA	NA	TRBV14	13	CASRQFMNTEAFF	TGTGCCAGCAGACAGTTCATGAACACTGAAGCTTTCTTT
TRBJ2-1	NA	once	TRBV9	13	CASSVARYNEQFF	TGTGCCAGCAGCGTAGCACGGTACAATGAGCAGTTCTTC
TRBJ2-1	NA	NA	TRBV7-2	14	CASSLGPTNNEQFF	TGTGCCAGCAGCTTAGGACCTACAAACAATGAGCAGTTCTTC
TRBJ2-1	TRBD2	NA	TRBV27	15	CASSQTASGSNEQFF	TGTGCCAGCAGCCAAACGGCTAGCGGGAGCAATGAGCAGTTCTTC
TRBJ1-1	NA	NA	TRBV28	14	CASRQQGIWTEAFF	TGTGCCAGCAGACAACAGGGTATATGGACTGAAGCTTTCTTT
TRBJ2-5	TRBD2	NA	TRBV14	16	CASKTSGRYIHETQYF	TGTGCCAGCAAGACTAGCGGGAGGTACATTCACGAGACCCAGTACTTC
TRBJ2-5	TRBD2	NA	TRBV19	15	CATFGLGLGGQTQYF	TGTGCCACGTTCGGCTTAGGACTAGGCGGACAGACCCAGTACTTC
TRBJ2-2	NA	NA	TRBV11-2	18	CASSGRGARVTDTGELFF	TGTGCCAGCAGCGGCAGGGGAGCGCGTGTGACGGACACCGGGGAGCTGTTTTTT
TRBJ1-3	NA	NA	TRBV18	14	CASSPQGTGNTIYF	TGTGCCAGCTCACCACAGGGGACTGGAAACACCATATATTTT
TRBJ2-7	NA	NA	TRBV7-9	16	CASSLPAVSGVYEQYF	TGTGCCAGCAGCTTACCGGCAGTAAGTGGTGTTTACGAGCAGTACTTC
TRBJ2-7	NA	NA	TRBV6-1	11	CASSYEYEQYF	TGTGCCAGCAGTTACGAGTACGAGCAGTACTTC
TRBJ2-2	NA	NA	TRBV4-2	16	CASSQVPLGNTGELFF	TGTGCCAGCAGCCAAGTCCCCCTAGGGAACACCGGGGAGCTGTTTTTT
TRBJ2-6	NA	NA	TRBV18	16	CASSPSRLSGANVLTF	TGTGCCAGCTCACCTAGCAGGCTTTCTGGGGCCAACGTCCTGACTTTC
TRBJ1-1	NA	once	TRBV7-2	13	CASSYTGGTEAFF	TGTGCCAGCAGCTATACAGGAGGCACTGAAGCTTTCTTT
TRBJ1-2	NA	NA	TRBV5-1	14	CASSSGGRAYGYTF	TGCGCCAGCAGCTCTGGTGGCAGGGCCTATGGCTACACCTTC
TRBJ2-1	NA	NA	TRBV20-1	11	CSARWSGEKFF	TGCAGTGCTAGATGGTCAGGGGAAAAGTTCTTC
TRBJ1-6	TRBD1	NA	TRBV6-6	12	CAGGQGRSPLHF	TGTGCCGGTGGACAGGGACGTTCACCCCTCCACTTT
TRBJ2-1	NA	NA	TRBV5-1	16	CASSLVGRDSYNEQFF	TGCGCCAGCAGCTTGGTAGGCAGAGATTCCTACAATGAGCAGTTCTTC
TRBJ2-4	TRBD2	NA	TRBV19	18	CASSMGGGPLLAKNIQYF	TGTGCCAGTAGTATGGGGGGAGGGCCTCTTCTAGCCAAAAACATTCAGTACTTC
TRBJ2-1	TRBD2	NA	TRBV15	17	CATSRELLAGAYNEQFF	TGTGCCACCAGCAGAGAGCTGCTAGCGGGAGCCTACAATGAGCAGTTCTTC
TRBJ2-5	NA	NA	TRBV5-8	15	CASSLVGDPTETQYF	TGTGCCAGCAGCTTGGTGGGGGATCCCACGGAGACCCAGTACTTC
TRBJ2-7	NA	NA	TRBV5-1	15	CASSLKGLSSYEQYF	TGCGCCAGCAGCTTAAAAGGACTCAGCTCCTACGAGCAGTACTTC
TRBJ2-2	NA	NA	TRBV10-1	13	CASSDTNTGELFF	TGCGCCAGTTCGGACACGAACACCGGGGAGCTGTTTTTT
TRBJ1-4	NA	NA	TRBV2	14	CASLHGGINEKLFF	TGTGCCAGCCTACATGGAGGGATCAATGAAAAACTGTTTTTT
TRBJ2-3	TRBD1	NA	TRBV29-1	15	CSVAHNPTGADTQYF	TGCAGCGTTGCTCACAATCCGACAGGGGCAGATACGCAGTATTTT
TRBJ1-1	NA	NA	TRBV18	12	CASSPLNTEAFF	TGTGCCAGCTCACCATTGAACACTGAAGCTTTCTTT
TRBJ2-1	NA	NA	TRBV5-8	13	CASSWIQEIEQFF	TGTGCCAGCAGCTGGATCCAGGAAATTGAGCAGTTCTTC
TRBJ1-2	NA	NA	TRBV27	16	CASSDRLRLGAYGYTF	TGTGCCAGCAGCGACAGGTTGAGGCTAGGGGCCTATGGCTACACCTTC
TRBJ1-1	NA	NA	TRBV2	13	CASRVEEGTEAFF	TGTGCCAGCAGAGTCGAGGAGGGCACTGAAGCTTTCTTT
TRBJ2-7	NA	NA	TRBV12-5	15	CASALGTSLSYEQYF	TGTGCTAGTGCCTTGGGAACATCGTTATCCTACGAGCAGTACTTC
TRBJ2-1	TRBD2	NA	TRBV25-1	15	CASSERLAGVNEQFF	TGTGCCAGCAGTGAACGACTAGCGGGAGTCAATGAGCAGTTCTTC
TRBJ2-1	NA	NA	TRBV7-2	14	CASSFPNSYNEQFF	TGTGCCAGCAGCTTCCCCAACTCCTACAATGAGCAGTTCTTC
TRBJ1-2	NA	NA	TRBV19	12	CASSARTVGYTF	TGTGCCAGTAGTGCTAGAACCGTTGGCTACACCTTC
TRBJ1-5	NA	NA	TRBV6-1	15	CASVGGRLSNQPQHF	TGTGCCAGCGTGGGGGGCAGGCTTAGCAATCAGCCCCAGCATTTT
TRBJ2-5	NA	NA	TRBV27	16	CASSLSPGAARETQYF	TGTGCCAGCAGTTTATCACCGGGGGCCGCAAGGGAGACCCAGTACTTC
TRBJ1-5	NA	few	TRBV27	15	CASSLRGARNQPQHF	TGTGCCAGCAGTCTCAGGGGAGCACGCAATCAGCCCCAGCATTTT
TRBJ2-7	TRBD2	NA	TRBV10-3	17	CAISDLISGRSSYEQYF	TGTGCCATCAGTGACCTAATTAGCGGGAGAAGCTCCTACGAGCAGTACTTC
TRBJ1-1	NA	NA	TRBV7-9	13	CASMELTNTEAFF	TGTGCCAGCATGGAGTTGACGAACACTGAAGCTTTCTTT
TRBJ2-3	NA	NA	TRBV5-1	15	CASSLERQVTDTQYF	TGCGCCAGCAGCTTGGAAAGGCAGGTGACAGATACGCAGTATTTT
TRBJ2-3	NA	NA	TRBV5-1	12	CASSLGADTQYF	TGCGCCAGCAGCTTGGGAGCAGATACGCAGTATTTT
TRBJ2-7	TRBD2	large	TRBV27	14	CASSFTGGPVEQYF	TGTGCCAGCAGTTTCACGGGAGGGCCTGTCGAGCAGTACTTC
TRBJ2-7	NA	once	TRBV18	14	CASSPWGLIYEQYF	TGTGCCAGCTCACCCTGGGGACTTATCTACGAGCAGTACTTC
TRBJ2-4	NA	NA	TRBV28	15	CASSRGEVAKNIQYF	TGTGCCAGCAGTAGGGGGGAGGTAGCCAAAAACATTCAGTACTTC